This passage covers 17 T cell receptor beta chains from one sample sequenced in a study of blood T cells in healthy people across ages (dated by TCRdb to between 2015 and 2017). Library prep was done by 5' RACE. Data came from an Illumina HiSeq 2500. The second PCR ran for roughly 7 to 11 cycles and used a J-beta primer mix along with a sample-barcoded 5' primer. Through fastp at Q25 and MiXCR, TCRdb rebuilt clones from the public reads, retaining in-frame beta chains. Records with the same CDR3 protein are collapsed into one entry carrying the most frequent genes and DNA. The sample has approximately 810,000 distinct CDR3 sequences on record, 25% to 35% of them singletons. The leading ten clones occupy 17% of the sample. The sequenced sample consisted of blood. The receptors derive from an elderly woman in good health.

As concerns this clonotype: A much more abundant neighbour one base away suggests this may be a read error. CDR3 in amino acids: CASNQPGTVQENIQYF. The CDR3 DNA sequence: TGTGCCAGCAATCAACCCGGGACAGTCCAAGAAAACATTCAGTACTTC. The rearrangement joins TRBV6-6 to TRBJ2-7, with 7 bases lining up with TRBD1. The J call could be wrong; TRBJ2-4 is a better fit for the DNA end. The germline V gene has CDR1 MNHNY and CDR2 SVGAGI (reference sequence). The CDR3 is made up of 16 amino acids.

In its sample, this clonotype was seen many times. The chain couples TRBV5-1 to TRBJ1-2, with 7 bases identical to TRBD1. This CDR3 spans 15 amino acids. Germline V gene sequence: CDR1 SGHRS, CDR2 YFSETQ. V was pared by 2 bases and J by 4 bases, with 8 bases of the junction left unmatched. CDR3 amino acids: CASSFGNTGAYGYTF. The DNA for the CDR3 is TGCGCCAGCAGCTTTGGGAACACAGGGGCCTATGGCTACACCTTC. Full variable domain (outside the CDR3, taken from reference TRBV5-1 and TRBJ1-2): KAGVTQTPRYLIKTRGQQVTLSCSPISGHRSVSWYQQTPGQGLQFLFEYFSETQRNKGNFPGRFSGRQFSNSRSEMNVSTLELGDSALYLCASSFGNTGAYGYTFGSGTRLTVV.

This clonotype appeared many times. The rearrangement uses TRBV7-9 and TRBJ2-3, with D unclear. Germline lookup yields CDR1 SEHNR and CDR2 FQNEAQ (reference sequence). V lost 3 bases and J 5 bases, leaving 12 bases between the germline ends. This CDR3 spans 14 amino acids. The CDR3 nucleotides are TGTGCCAGCAGCTTTTTTGGGTCCGGAGATACGCAGTATTTT. This sequence encodes CASSFFGSGDTQYF.

This clonotype was recorded many times. The V and J genes are TRBV10-2 and TRBJ2-3; D is tentatively TRBD1 or TRBD2 (5 bases each). CDR3 size: 16 residues. Trimming pared 7 bases from V and 3 bases from J, leaving 20 bases between. Germline assignment: CDR1 WSHSY and CDR2 SAAADI. CDR3 sequence reads: CASTGDGHPGTDTQYF. The CDR3 DNA follows: TGCGCCAGCACCGGGGACGGACACCCGGGGACAGATACGCAGTATTTT.

Only a few counts were recorded for this clonotype. The J gene is TRBJ2-2, the V gene TRBV7-2; no firm D call. The CDR3 is 14 amino acids. Trimming removed 6 bases from V and 4 bases from J, with 12 bases in between. Germline V gives CDR1 SGHTA, CDR2 FQGNSA. CDR3 coding DNA: TGTGCCAGCAGTTCCGAACATCTCACCGGGGAGCTGTTTTTT. Protein sequence: CASSSEHLTGELFF.

This clonotype was recorded a few times. V is TRBV7-3 and J is TRBJ2-3; D perhaps matches TRBD1 (5 bases). The CDR3 extends over 15 amino acids. V was clipped by 5 bases and J by 2 bases, with 14 bases between them. Germline-derived CDR1 and CDR2 are SGHTA and FQGTGA. CDR3 DNA sequence: TGTGCCAGCAGCAAGACCAGGGAATACACAGATACGCAGTATTTT. The encoded protein is CASSKTREYTDTQYF.

This clonotype showed up many times. The V and J genes are TRBV11-2 and TRBJ2-3; 12 bases map to TRBD2. Germline V gene lookup returns CDR1 SGHAT and CDR2 FQNNGV. This CDR3 has 15 amino acids. V lost 3 bases and J lost 9; bases outside the gene matches: 7. CDR3 coding DNA: TGTGCCAGCAGCTTTCTAGCGGGGGGGCTGGGGACGCAGTATTTT. The encoded protein is CASSFLAGGLGTQYF. Drawing the rest from reference TRBV11-2 and TRBJ2-3, the complete variable domain is EAGVAQSPRYKIIEKRQSVAFWCNPISGHATLYWYQQILGQGPKLLIQFQNNGVVDDSQLPKDRFSAERLKGVDSTLKIQPAKLEDSAVYLCASSFLAGGLGTQYFGPGTRLTVL.

The V call is TRBV10-2, the J call TRBJ2-1; 9 bases align to TRBD2. From germline, CDR1 is WSHSY and CDR2 SAAADI. The V and J ends lost 6 bases and 4 bases, in that order; junction bases with no gene match: 7. This CDR3 region has 15 residues. CDR3 protein: CASRGASGAYNEQFF. The CDR3 region has the DNA TGCGCCAGCAGGGGGGCTAGCGGGGCATACAATGAGCAGTTCTTC.

On this clonotype: The junction does not match germline at one end; this may be a read error. The chain recombines TRBV12-3 or TRBV12-4 with TRBJ2-3; D remains ambiguous. This CDR3 is 15 amino acids long. CDR3 sequence (DNA): TGTGCCAGCAGTTTTTCTGGGGTGCGACCAGATACGGAGTATTTT. Protein product: CASSFSGVRPDTEYF.

With respect to this clonotype: This may be a read error: a much more frequent sequence differs by one nucleotide. The chain recombines TRBV7-2 with TRBJ2-3, with 7 bases matching TRBD2. Germline CDR1 reads SGHTA; CDR2 reads FQGNSA. CDR3 length: 15 amino acids. In DNA, the CDR3 is TGTGCCAACAGCCCAGTGCGGGGGAGCACAGATACGCAGTATTTT. Encoded protein: CANSPVRGSTDTQYF.

This clonotype was observed at least ten times. The chain joins TRBV12-3 or TRBV12-4 to TRBJ1-4; the D is unclear. V gave up 5 bases and J gave up 0 bases, with 7 bases separating them. The CDR3 contains 14 residues. The CDR3: CASSIHATNEKLFF. DNA of the CDR3: TGTGCCAGCAGTATCCATGCAACTAATGAAAAACTGTTTTTT.

This clonotype has a count of ten or more. The V call is TRBV29-1, the J call TRBJ1-1; D gene ambiguous. Germline-derived CDR1 and CDR2 are SQVTM and ANQGSEA. CDR3 length: 12 amino acids. Trimming shortened V by 6 bases and J by 4 bases, and 12 bases separated the two germline ends. This CDR3 reads CSVPVGGTEAFF. CDR3 DNA: TGCAGCGTGCCAGTGGGTGGCACTGAAGCTTTCTTT.

As to this clonotype: This may be a read error: a much more frequent sequence differs by one nucleotide. This chain links TRBV12-3 or TRBV12-4 with TRBJ2-4; 9 nucleotides line up with TRBD1. This CDR3 region has 14 residues. The DNA of the CDR3 is TGTGTCAGCACCGAGACAGGGGGGGGAAACATTCAGTACTTC. It specifies CVSTETGGGNIQYF.

The V and J genes are TRBV20-1 and TRBJ1-2; 10 nucleotides line up with TRBD1. This CDR3 contains 16 residues. Looked up from germline, CDR1 is DFQATT and CDR2 is SNEGSKA (reference sequence). With V trimmed by 4 bases and J by 3 bases, 11 bases remained unmatched. CDR3 coding DNA: TGCAGTGCTACCCTACCGGGACAGGGGAGCCACTATGGCTACACCTTC. Translating it yields CSATLPGQGSHYGYTF.

This clonotype was seen at least ten times. The CDR3 sequence is CASSQEVRRGGGNEQFF. The CDR3 nucleotides are TGCGCCAGCAGCCAAGAGGTTCGGCGGGGGGGCGGGAATGAGCAGTTCTTC. The chain employs TRBV4-3 and TRBJ2-1, with 9 bases fitting TRBD2. Germline values: CDR1 LGHNA, CDR2 YSLEER. CDR3 length equals 17 residues. Losses at the gene ends were 0 bases for V and 7 bases for J; bases not matched to a gene: 10.

This clonotype occurred a few times. A single base separates this from a much larger clone, so it may be a read error. V usage is TRBV30 and J usage is TRBJ2-3; unclear D gene. V was cut by 2 bases and J by 6 bases, with 12 bases left in between. Per germline, CDR1 GTSNPN and CDR2 SVGIG (reference sequence). The CDR3 totals 13 residues. As DNA, the CDR3 is TGTGCCTGGAGTACCGACCCTCGGGATACGCAGTATTTT. It is translated as CAWSTDPRDTQYF.

The table lists this clonotype with many counts. This chain uses TRBV12-3 or TRBV12-4 with TRBJ1-2; the D is unclear. V lost 3 bases and J lost 4, with 12 bases in between. The length of the CDR3 is 14 residues. In DNA form, the CDR3 reads TGTGCCAGCAGTTTGCAGGCATCAGGCTATGGCTACACCTTC. Its protein product is CASSLQASGYGYTF.